Each of the 20 T cell receptor beta chains below was sequenced from the same sample in a study of T-cell memory formation after mild COVID-19. TCRdb reanalysed the 5' RACE reads using MiXCR and keeps one entry per CDR3 protein. The sample consists of approximately 300,000 distinct CDR3 sequences, more than 15% of them appearing once. Sequenced material: PBMCs or a T cell subset sorted from them (not recorded which). Source of these receptors: a man aged 18 to 35 who had mild COVID-19 (a few samples of this study predate the infection). Cell type and time point are not known.

Only a few counts were recorded for this clonotype. The gene calls are TRBV5-1 and TRBJ1-6, with D hard to call. Deletions cut 3 bases from V and 7 bases from J, with 11 bases between. CDR3 length: 14 amino acids. Germline assignment: CDR1 SGHRS and CDR2 YFSETQ. CDR3 nucleotides: TGCGCCAGCAGCTCCGGGCCGGAGAATTCACCCCTCCACTTT. This encodes CASSSGPENSPLHF.

This clonotype was counted between two and nine times. The gene calls are TRBV7-9 and TRBJ1-3; the D gene is possibly TRBD1 (5 bases). CDR1 is SEHNR, CDR2 FQNEAQ, per germline (reference sequence). The V gene lost 4 bases and the J gene lost 4 bases, with 11 bases spanning the gap. The CDR3 has 14 residues. The CDR3 protein is CASSSRTPGNTIYF. CDR3 DNA sequence: TGTGCCAGCAGCTCGCGGACACCAGGAAACACCATATATTTT.

V and J are TRBV15 and TRBJ2-7; weak D call: TRBD1 (7 bases). CDR1 is LNHNV and CDR2 is YYDKDF in the germline V gene (reference sequence). Deletions cut 0 bases from V and 3 bases from J, with 12 bases between. The CDR3 has 15 residues. The CDR3 bases are TGTGCCACCAGCAGAGATGACAGGGAGGTCTACGAGCAGTACGTC. Translating it yields CATSRDDREVYEQYV.

There are a few counts of this clonotype. The chain is built from TRBV15 and TRBJ1-6; D ambiguous. Trimming shortened V by 3 bases and J by 10 bases, and 7 bases separated the two germline ends. The CDR3 is made up of 12 amino acids. Germline CDR1 and CDR2: LNHNV and YYDKDF (reference sequence). The CDR3 reads CATSSRVSPLHF. As DNA, the CDR3 is TGTGCCACCAGCAGCCGGGTCTCACCCCTCCACTTT.

This clonotype was seen only a few times. This sequence joins TRBV27 and TRBJ1-5; D gene ambiguous. This CDR3 comprises 12 residues. The germline gives CDR1 MNHEY, CDR2 SMNVEV (reference sequence). V was trimmed by 4 bases and J by 7 bases, leaving 8 bases between them. For the CDR3, the DNA is TGTGCCAGCAGTTATCATGGCCAGCCCCAGCATTTT. It specifies CASSYHGQPQHF.

The chain uses TRBV7-3 and TRBJ2-3; D may correspond to TRBD1 or TRBD2 (5 bases each). CDR1 is SGHTA, CDR2 FQGTGA, per germline. The V gene lost 5 bases and the J gene lost 4 bases, with 16 bases spanning the gap. CDR3 length equals 15 residues. The DNA for the CDR3 is TGTGCCAGCAGCATCGACGGTCGGGGCCCAGATACGCAGTATTTT. As protein: CASSIDGRGPDTQYF.

The CDR3 coding sequence is TGTGCCAGCAGATCACAGGGGGCAAATGAAAAACTGTTTTTT. Protein sequence: CASRSQGANEKLFF. This chain links TRBV6-5 with TRBJ1-4, with 9 bases lining up with TRBD1. Trimming cost V 6 bases and J 5 bases; bases outside gene matches: 4. The germline CDR1 and CDR2 sequences are MNHEY and SVGAGI. The CDR3 covers 14 residues.

This chain connects TRBV27 to TRBJ1-4; D unresolved. The V gene's germline CDR1 is MNHEY and CDR2 SMNVEV (reference sequence). The CDR3 runs 13 residues. Trimming took off 0 bases at V and 8 bases at J, with 7 bases between the two ends. CDR3 residues: CASSLSYREKLFF. The CDR3 region has the DNA TGTGCCAGCAGTTTATCGTATCGGGAAAAACTGTTTTTT. Full variable domain (missing parts from reference TRBV27 and TRBJ1-4): EAQVTQNPRYLITVTGKKLTVTCSQNMNHEYMSWYRQDPGLGLRQIYYSMNVEVTDKGDVPEGYKVSRKEKRNFPLILESPSPNQTSLYFCASSLSYREKLFFGSGTQLSVL.

This clonotype has just a few counts. The chain combines TRBV27 with TRBJ1-5; D is possibly TRBD1 (5 bases). Trimming pared 6 bases from V and 3 bases from J, leaving 12 bases between. This CDR3 comprises 14 residues. Looked up from germline, CDR1 is MNHEY and CDR2 is SMNVEV (reference sequence). CDR3 sequence reads: CASSFDRANQPQHF. Written as DNA, the CDR3 is TGTGCCAGCAGCTTCGACAGAGCCAATCAGCCCCAGCATTTT.

V gene TRBV20-1 combines with J gene TRBJ1-3, with D maybe TRBD1 (5 bases). V was trimmed by 0 bases and J by 1 base, leaving 10 bases between them. CDR1 and CDR2 from the germline V gene are DFQATT and SNEGSKA (reference sequence). The CDR3 covers 15 residues. The CDR3 sequence is CSARDPQGSGNTIYF. CDR3 in DNA: TGCAGTGCTAGAGATCCTCAGGGATCTGGAAACACCATATATTTT.

In its sample, this clonotype ranks as large (0.1 to 1%). The chain uses TRBV7-2 and TRBJ1-1; 7 nucleotides match TRBD1. Germline V lookup: CDR1 SGHTA, CDR2 FQGNSA. The CDR3 has 14 residues. The junction had 3 bases not matched to a gene; V was cut back by 1 base and J by 4 bases. The CDR3 DNA reads TGTGCCAGCAGCTTAGGGTCAGGGGGCACTGAAGCTTTCTTT. Translation gives CASSLGSGGTEAFF.

This clonotype was detected many times. The chain links TRBV10-3 to TRBJ2-1; D might be TRBD1 (6 bases). This CDR3 is 17 amino acids long. V was trimmed by 8 bases and J by 2 bases, leaving 22 bases between them. Germline CDR1 is ENHRY and CDR2 is SYGVKD. CDR3 nucleotide sequence: TGTGCCATCGCTTCGGGACAAAGATTAATGGCCTACAATGAGCAGTTCTTC. Translation: CAIASGQRLMAYNEQFF.

The chain carries TRBV28 and TRBJ2-3; D is unclear. The CDR3 is 15 amino acids. The V end was cut by 6 bases, the J end by 5 bases, with 18 bases between. Germline V CDR1 and CDR2: MDHEN, SYDVKM. The CDR3 loop reads CASSRTTLFGDTQYF. The CDR3 bases are TGTGCCAGCAGCCGCACTACCCTCTTCGGAGATACGCAGTATTTT. Combining the CDR3 with reference TRBV28 and TRBJ2-3 gives the whole variable domain DVKVTQSSRYLVKRTGEKVFLECVQDMDHENMFWYRQDPGLGLRLIYFSYDVKMKEKGDIPEGYSVSREKKERFSLILESASTNQTSMYLCASSRTTLFGDTQYFGPGTRLTVL.

The CDR3 reads CASSLVVRNEQFF. For the CDR3, the DNA is TGTGCCAGCAGCTTAGTTGTCCGGAATGAGCAGTTCTTC. The chain joins TRBV7-2 to TRBJ2-1; the D is unclear. V gave up 1 base and J gave up 7 bases, with 8 bases separating them. CDR1 SGHTA and CDR2 FQGNSA come from the germline V gene. The CDR3 loop spans 13 amino acids.

The chain uses TRBV11-2 and TRBJ2-5; either TRBD1 or TRBD2 may fit D (5 bases each). The CDR3 contains 16 residues. The germline gives CDR1 SGHAT, CDR2 FQNNGV. Between the trimmed V and J ends, which lost 1 base and 6 bases, there was a span of 18 bases. The CDR3 DNA follows: TGTGCCAGCAGCTTAGGGGGACGGAGTACGTGGCAGACCCAGTACTTC. Residues: CASSLGGRSTWQTQYF.

The sample holds a few counts of this clonotype. The chain carries TRBV4-3 and TRBJ1-3, with 8 bases that match TRBD1. The J segment lost 0 bases and the V segment lost 2 bases, leaving 6 bases of the junction unmatched. The CDR3 runs 17 residues. In germline, CDR1 is LGHNA, CDR2 YSLEER. The CDR3 spells CASSQSDRELSGNTIYF. The CDR3 DNA reads TGCGCCAGCAGCCAATCGGACAGGGAGCTCTCTGGAAACACCATATATTTT.

There are a few counts of this clonotype. The chain is built from TRBV6-5 and TRBJ2-1, with a possible D match to TRBD1 (5 bases). Looked up from germline, CDR1 is MNHEY and CDR2 is SVGAGI. CDR3 length: 15 residues. Trimming left V 6 bases short and J 2 bases short, with 14 bases between. The DNA of the CDR3 is TGTGCCAGCAGCTTCGGTAGGGGTACCTACAATGAGCAGTTCTTC. Protein product: CASSFGRGTYNEQFF.

This chain connects TRBV5-1 to TRBJ1-1; D is perhaps TRBD1 (5 bases). The V end was cut by 2 bases, the J end by 4 bases, with 21 bases between. Germline assignment: CDR1 SGHRS and CDR2 YFSETQ. The CDR3 length is 17 residues. CDR3 in amino acids: CASSLPGRVPSRTEAFF. CDR3 nucleotide sequence: TGCGCCAGCAGCTTACCGGGACGCGTCCCATCTCGCACTGAAGCTTTCTTT.

The rearrangement uses TRBV6-1 and TRBJ1-2, with D uncertain. Looked up from germline, CDR1 is MNHNS and CDR2 is SASEGT. The CDR3 is 13 residues long. The V gene lost 2 bases and the J gene lost 7 bases, with 11 bases spanning the gap. CDR3 DNA: TGTGCCAGCAGTGAATCGCGGGAGCGTGGCTACACCTTC. Protein sequence: CASSESRERGYTF.

The sample holds a few counts of this clonotype. The chain uses TRBV12-3 or TRBV12-4 and TRBJ1-1; D gene unclear. The CDR3 length is 13 residues. V was pared by 8 bases and J by 9 bases, with 19 bases between. As DNA, the CDR3 is TGTGCCAGCTGGGCCTCAGGAAGGTTTAAAGCTTTCTTT. Its translation: CASWASGRFKAFF.